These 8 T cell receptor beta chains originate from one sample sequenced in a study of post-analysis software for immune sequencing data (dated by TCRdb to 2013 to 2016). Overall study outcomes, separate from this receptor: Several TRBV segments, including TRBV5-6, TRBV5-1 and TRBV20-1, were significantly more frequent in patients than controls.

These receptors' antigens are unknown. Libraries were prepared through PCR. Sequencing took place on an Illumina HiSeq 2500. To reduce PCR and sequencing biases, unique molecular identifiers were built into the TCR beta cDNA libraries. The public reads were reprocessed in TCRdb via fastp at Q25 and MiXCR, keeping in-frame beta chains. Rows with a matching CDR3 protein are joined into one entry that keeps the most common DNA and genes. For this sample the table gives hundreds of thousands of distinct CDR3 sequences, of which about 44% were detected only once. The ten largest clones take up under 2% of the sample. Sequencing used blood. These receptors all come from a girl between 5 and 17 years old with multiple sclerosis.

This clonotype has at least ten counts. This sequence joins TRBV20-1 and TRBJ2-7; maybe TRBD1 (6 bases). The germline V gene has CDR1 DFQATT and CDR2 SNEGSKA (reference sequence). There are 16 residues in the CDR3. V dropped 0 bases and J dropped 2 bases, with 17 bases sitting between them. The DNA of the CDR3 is TGCAGTGCTAGAGAGGAATTCAGGGGCACCGCCTACGAGCAGTACTTC. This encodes CSAREEFRGTAYEQYF.

In nucleotides, the CDR3 is TGCGCCAGCAGCCGGGTCTCGGGACTCCCGAGCTCCTACGAGCAGTACTTC. Encoded protein: CASSRVSGLPSSYEQYF. V usage is TRBV4-1 and J usage is TRBJ2-7; possibly TRBD2 for D (6 bases). The CDR3 covers 17 residues. The V gene's germline CDR1 is MGHRA and CDR2 YSYEKL. Trimming removed 4 bases at V and 0 bases at J, with 19 bases between.

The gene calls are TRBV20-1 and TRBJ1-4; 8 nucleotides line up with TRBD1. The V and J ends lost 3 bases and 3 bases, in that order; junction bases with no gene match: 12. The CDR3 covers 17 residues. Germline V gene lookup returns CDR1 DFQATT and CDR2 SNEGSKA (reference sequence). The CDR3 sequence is CSASGRLLTGANEKLFF. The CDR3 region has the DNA TGCAGTGCTAGTGGGAGGCTATTGACAGGGGCTAATGAAAAACTGTTTTTT.

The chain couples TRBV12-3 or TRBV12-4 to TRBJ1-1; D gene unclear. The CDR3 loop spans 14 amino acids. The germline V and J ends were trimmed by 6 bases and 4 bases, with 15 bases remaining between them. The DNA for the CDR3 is TGTGCCAGCAGACGACTGGGAGGTGGCACTGAAGCTTTCTTT. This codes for CASRRLGGGTEAFF.

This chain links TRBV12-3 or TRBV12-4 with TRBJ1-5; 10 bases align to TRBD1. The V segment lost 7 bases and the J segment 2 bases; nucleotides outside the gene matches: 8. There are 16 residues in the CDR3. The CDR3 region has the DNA TGTGCCAGCAAAAACACCGGGACAGGGGGCAATCAGCCCCAGCATTTT. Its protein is CASKNTGTGGNQPQHF.

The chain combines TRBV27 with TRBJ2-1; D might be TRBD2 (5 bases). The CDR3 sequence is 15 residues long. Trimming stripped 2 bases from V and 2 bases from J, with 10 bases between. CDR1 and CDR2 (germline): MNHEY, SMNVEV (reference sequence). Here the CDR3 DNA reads TGTGCCAGCAGTTTAATGGGGAGTACCTACAATGAGCAGTTCTTC. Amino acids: CASSLMGSTYNEQFF.

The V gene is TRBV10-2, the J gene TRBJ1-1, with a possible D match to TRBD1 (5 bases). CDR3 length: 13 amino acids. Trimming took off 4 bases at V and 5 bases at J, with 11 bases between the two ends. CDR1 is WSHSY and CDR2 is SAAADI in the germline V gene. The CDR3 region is CASSGVGGTEAFF. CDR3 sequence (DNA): TGCGCCAGCAGTGGCGTGGGGGGGACTGAAGCTTTCTTT.

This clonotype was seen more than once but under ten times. CDR3 bases: TGTGCCAGCAGTTACTCGTATGGGGAGTATGGCTACACCTTC. Protein sequence: CASSYSYGEYGYTF. The chain recombines TRBV6-5 with TRBJ1-2; no firm D call. CDR1 MNHEY and CDR2 SVGAGI come from the germline V gene. Trimming shortened V by 0 bases and J by 5 bases, and 10 bases separated the two germline ends. This CDR3 spans 14 amino acids.